What follows are 25 T cell receptor beta chains derived from one specimen sequenced in a study of blood T cell repertoires in COVID-19. Sequencing was performed with immunoSEQ multiplex PCR; in TCRdb, only in-frame clones are kept and a portion is missing. The sample records about 83,000 clones, about 82% being singletons. The sample consisted of peripheral blood. All receptors derive from a woman aged 80 or older in a cohort sampled during active or convalescent COVID-19.

This chain joins TRBV19 and TRBJ2-5; D might be TRBD1 (5 bases). Trimming removed 5 bases from V and 0 bases from J, with 10 bases in between. The germline V gene encodes CDR1 LNHDA and CDR2 SQIVND (reference sequence). The CDR3 runs 14 residues. The CDR3, as DNA: TGTGCCAGTAGTCTGACAGTTTACCAAGAGACCCAGTACTTC. It translates to CASSLTVYQETQYF.

The chain has TRBV18 and TRBJ2-2; TRBD2 matches at 8 bases. CDR3 length equals 16 residues. Trimming cost V 2 bases and J 6 bases; bases outside gene matches: 8. The germline CDR1 and CDR2 sequences are KGHSH and LQKENI. The CDR3 loop reads CASSPIPLAGPGELFF. CDR3 DNA sequence: TGTGCCAGCTCACCAATCCCCCTAGCGGGCCCCGGGGAGCTGTTTTTT.

The chain joins TRBV7-9 to TRBJ2-7, with D perhaps TRBD2 (6 bases). Trimming cost V 2 bases and J 5 bases, with 7 bases left between them. The CDR3 has 12 residues. Germline V gene sequence: CDR1 SEHNR, CDR2 FQNEAQ (reference sequence). The CDR3 spells CASSLSGHEQYF. The CDR3 DNA follows: TGTGCCAGCAGCTTAAGCGGGCACGAGCAGTACTTC.

The chain couples TRBV6-5 to TRBJ2-2, with 7 bases fitting TRBD2. This CDR3 region has 15 residues. With 6 bases clipped from V and 3 bases from J, the junction kept 7 bases outside the gene matches. Germline loops: CDR1 MNHEY, CDR2 SVGAGI. CDR3 protein: CASRLGGDDTGELFF. The CDR3 coding sequence is TGTGCCAGCAGGCTGGGGGGGGATGACACCGGGGAGCTGTTTTTT.

J is TRBJ1-1 and V is TRBV5-6; tentatively, D is TRBD1 (6 bases). Germline CDR1 reads SGHDT; CDR2 reads YYEEEE. V gave up 4 bases and J gave up 4 bases, with 17 bases separating them. The CDR3 runs to 15 residues. The CDR3 reads CASSERRGRGTEAFF. DNA for the CDR3: TGTGCCAGCAGCGAACGGAGGGGGAGGGGCACTGAAGCTTTCTTT.

The chain combines TRBV5-1 with TRBJ2-1, with 9 nucleotides matching TRBD1. Germline V gives CDR1 SGHRS, CDR2 YFSETQ. The V gene end was trimmed by 4 bases and the J gene end by 7 bases; junction bases not matched to a gene: 6. This CDR3 spans 14 amino acids. CDR3 in DNA: TGCGCCAGCAGCCCCGGACAGGGGTGGAATGAGCAGTTCTTC. As protein: CASSPGQGWNEQFF.

CDR3 region: CASSESFSYGYTF. The CDR3 coding sequence is TGCGCCAGCAGTGAGTCGTTTAGCTATGGCTACACCTTC. V gene TRBV10-1 combines with J gene TRBJ1-2, with no clear D. The ends were cut back, 0 bases at V and 4 bases at J, with 6 bases in the middle. This CDR3 contains 13 residues. Germline V gene sequence: CDR1 WNHNN, CDR2 SYGVQD (reference sequence).

The genes are TRBV5-1 and TRBJ1-1; perhaps TRBD1 as D (5 bases). The V and J ends lost 5 bases and 3 bases respectively, with 20 bases between them. From germline, CDR1 is SGHRS and CDR2 YFSETQ. The CDR3 spans 16 residues. The CDR3 here is CASRQDSRVVHTEAFF. As DNA, the CDR3 is TGCGCCAGCAGACAGGATAGCAGGGTCGTGCACACTGAAGCTTTCTTT.

V and J are TRBV5-6 and TRBJ2-5; D is possibly TRBD2 (6 bases). The CDR3 spans 16 residues. CDR1 and CDR2 (germline): SGHDT, YYEEEE. Trimming left V 1 base short and J 3 bases short, with 16 bases between. CDR3 protein: CASSLSISGGKETQYF. CDR3 in DNA: TGTGCCAGCAGCTTGTCTATTAGCGGTGGAAAAGAGACCCAGTACTTC.

J is TRBJ2-7 and V is TRBV27, with D maybe TRBD1 (6 bases). The CDR3 has 15 residues. Trimming stripped 5 bases from V and 6 bases from J, with 20 bases between. Germline values: CDR1 MNHEY, CDR2 SMNVEV (reference sequence). The CDR3 loop is CASSPTWTAQGEQYV. In nucleotides, the CDR3 is TGTGCCAGCAGTCCCACCTGGACAGCCCAGGGCGAGCAGTACGTC.

The chain is built from TRBV9 and TRBJ1-6; 8 bases fit TRBD1. Germline CDR1 and CDR2: SGDLS and YYNGEE. V was pared by 4 bases and J by 8 bases, with 5 bases of the junction left unmatched. The CDR3 loop spans 14 amino acids. The CDR3 nucleotides read TGTGCCAGCAGCATCACAGGGGGGTATTCACCCCTCCACTTT. It specifies CASSITGGYSPLHF.

This chain connects TRBV3-1 (or the pseudogene TRBV3-2) to TRBJ2-7; D not certain. The CDR3 has 13 residues. V was pared by 4 bases and J by 2 bases, with 9 bases between. Per the germline V gene, CDR1 is LGHDT and CDR2 is YNNKEL (reference sequence). Here the CDR3 reads CASSPPGPYEQYF. The CDR3 nucleotides read TGTGCCAGCAGCCCACCGGGTCCCTACGAGCAGTACTTC.

This CDR3 reads CSVARADEQFF. The CDR3 nucleotides are TGCAGCGTTGCGCGGGCGGATGAGCAGTTCTTC. V and J are TRBV29-1 and TRBJ2-1, with D perhaps matching TRBD2 (5 bases). CDR3 length: 11 amino acids. Germline values: CDR1 SQVTM, CDR2 ANQGSEA. The V end was cut by 4 bases, the J end by 8 bases, with 9 bases between.

The chain employs TRBV5-6 and TRBJ1-3; tentative D call: TRBD1 (5 bases). Germline V lookup: CDR1 SGHDT, CDR2 YYEEEE. V lost 7 bases, J lost 2 bases, and 13 bases lay in between. This CDR3 is built from 14 residues. CDR3 amino acids: CASRPGGAGNTIYF. Here the CDR3 DNA reads TGTGCCAGCCGACCGGGGGGAGCTGGAAACACCATATATTTT.

This rearrangement joins TRBV10-2 to TRBJ2-3; D may be TRBD2 (5 bases). CDR3 length: 15 amino acids. Trimming stripped 4 bases from V and 2 bases from J, with 13 bases between. CDR1 and CDR2 (germline): WSHSY, SAAADI. The CDR3 nucleotides are TGCGCCAGCAGTGTTTCTACGGGGTCCACAGATACGCAGTATTTT. Translation: CASSVSTGSTDTQYF.

V and J are TRBV29-1 and TRBJ2-2; possible D gene TRBD2, 6 bases. Germline CDR1 SQVTM, CDR2 ANQGSEA. V lost 7 bases and J lost 1, with 13 bases in between. The CDR3 is made up of 14 amino acids. Written as DNA, the CDR3 is TGCAGCGCGAGGGCGCGGGGGAACACCGGGGAGCTGTTTTTT. Its protein is CSARARGNTGELFF.

The CDR3, as DNA: TGTGCCAGCAGCCAAACCCACCGGGGGGGAGGCTACACCTTC. Amino acids: CASSQTHRGGGYTF. This chain connects TRBV3-1 (or the pseudogene TRBV3-2) to TRBJ1-2, with TRBD1 as a possible D gene (5 bases). Germline CDR1 LGHDT, CDR2 YNNKEL (reference sequence). V lost 2 bases to trimming and J lost 8 bases, with 15 bases between them. The CDR3 is made up of 14 amino acids.

CDR3 coding DNA: TGTGCCAGCTCACGAGCGGAGACCCACGACGGGGAGCTGTTTTTT. Encoded protein: CASSRAETHDGELFF. The chain is built from TRBV18 and TRBJ2-2, with D possibly matching TRBD2 (5 bases). The CDR3 has 15 residues. Trimming removed 4 bases at V and 7 bases at J, with 16 bases between. The germline V gene has CDR1 KGHSH and CDR2 LQKENI.

The J gene is TRBJ2-3, the V gene TRBV6-5; D gene unclear. The ends were cut back, 7 bases at V and 0 bases at J, with 14 bases in the middle. This CDR3 comprises 15 residues. Looked up from germline, CDR1 is MNHEY and CDR2 is SVGAGI. CDR3 amino acids: CASIQTTSSTDTQYF. Here the CDR3 DNA reads TGTGCCAGCATCCAAACTACCTCTAGCACAGATACGCAGTATTTT.

This rearrangement joins TRBV11-2 to TRBJ1-1, with 9 bases matching TRBD1. The CDR3 runs 15 residues. In germline, CDR1 is SGHAT, CDR2 FQNNGV. The V segment lost 5 bases and the J segment 3 bases; nucleotides outside the gene matches: 7. CDR3: CASSPLGTGHTEAFF. In DNA, the CDR3 is TGTGCCAGCAGCCCTCTGGGGACAGGGCACACTGAAGCTTTCTTT.

The chain employs TRBV29-1 and TRBJ2-5, with D uncertain. The CDR3 length is 14 residues. Per germline, CDR1 SQVTM and CDR2 ANQGSEA. V was cut by 6 bases and J by 4 bases, with 18 bases left in between. The CDR3 reads CSVPTSETRETQYF. In DNA form, the CDR3 reads TGCAGCGTACCTACGTCCGAGACACGAGAGACCCAGTACTTC.

This clone showed up just a few times. CDR3 nucleotide sequence: TGTGCCACCAGCAATTGGCAGGGGGCGTCGGAGACCCAGTACTTC. Protein: CATSNWQGASETQYF. The rearrangement joins TRBV15 to TRBJ2-5; 8 bases agree with TRBD1. V was pared by 4 bases and J by 5 bases, with 9 bases of the junction left unmatched. Germline assignment: CDR1 LNHNV and CDR2 YYDKDF (reference sequence). The CDR3 totals 15 residues.

J is TRBJ2-1 and V is TRBV9, with unresolved D. The germline V gene has CDR1 SGDLS and CDR2 YYNGEE. Between the trimmed V and J ends, which lost 0 bases and 10 bases, there was a span of 8 bases. The CDR3 spans 12 residues. The CDR3 region has the DNA TGTGCCAGCAGCGTAGATGAGTTGGAGCAGTTCTTC. Encoded protein: CASSVDELEQFF.

The chain couples TRBV5-1 to TRBJ2-1; 7 bases are a match to TRBD1. Looked up from germline, CDR1 is SGHRS and CDR2 is YFSETQ. The ends lost 4 bases at V and 5 bases at J; junction bases unmatched: 15. This CDR3 is 17 amino acids long. The CDR3 region is CASSRIPGTEADNEQFF. The CDR3 DNA sequence: TGCGCCAGCAGCCGTATTCCCGGGACAGAAGCTGACAATGAGCAGTTCTTC.

The chain links TRBV5-4 to TRBJ1-2, with D perhaps TRBD1 (5 bases). The CDR3 spans 15 residues. Deletions cut 2 bases from V and 4 bases from J, with 15 bases between. From germline, CDR1 is SGHNT and CDR2 YYREEE (reference sequence). The CDR3, as DNA: TGTGCCAGCAGCTTCTCCCTATCAGGGCCCTATGGCTACACCTTC. It encodes CASSFSLSGPYGYTF.